The 16 T cell receptor beta chains in this list originate from one sample, sequenced in a study of T cells after yellow fever vaccination. TCRdb re-called the 5' RACE reads with MiXCR, one entry per CDR3 protein. This sample carries hundreds of thousands of distinct CDR3 sequences, about 15% of them seen once, and the ten largest clones take roughly a sixth. The sample here was PBMCs, taken 4 to 6 days after the first yellow fever vaccination. The source of these receptors is a man aged 18 to 29 who received the YFV17D yellow fever vaccine.

The chain carries TRBV4-2 and TRBJ2-7; 7 bases match TRBD1. The CDR3 spans 15 residues. J lost 2 bases, V lost 4 bases, and 8 bases had no gene match. Germline CDR1 and CDR2: LGHNA and YNFKEQ. The CDR3 bases are TGTGCCAGCAGCCTCGGTACCGGACAGGCCTACGAGCAGTACTTC. Amino acid sequence: CASSLGTGQAYEQYF.

This rearrangement joins TRBV6-5 to TRBJ1-5, with D perhaps TRBD1 (5 bases). The CDR3 extends over 15 amino acids. Germline V gives CDR1 MNHEY, CDR2 SVGAGI. V lost 4 bases and J 1 base, leaving 11 bases between the germline ends. The CDR3 bases are TGTGCCAGCAGTTGGTGGGGCTTGAGCAATCAGCCCCAGCATTTT. This codes for CASSWWGLSNQPQHF.

V and J are TRBV9 and TRBJ1-2; possibly TRBD1 for D (6 bases). The CDR3 spans 15 residues. Germline V gene lookup returns CDR1 SGDLS and CDR2 YYNGEE. The V and J ends lost 0 bases and 3 bases respectively, with 12 bases between them. In nucleotides, the CDR3 is TGTGCCAGCAGCGTAGGGGGCGGACAGCACTATGGCTACACCTTC. It specifies CASSVGGGQHYGYTF. Based on the CDR3 plus reference TRBV9 and TRBJ1-2, the full variable domain is DSGVTQTPKHLITATGQRVTLRCSPRSGDLSVYWYQQSLDQGLQFLIQYYNGEERAKGNILERFSAQQFPDLHSELNLSSLELGDSALYFCASSVGGGQHYGYTFGSGTRLTVV.

In its sample, this clonotype was seen a few times. V and J are TRBV4-3 and TRBJ2-3, with 7 bases aligning to TRBD1. The CDR3 loop spans 14 amino acids. Germline CDR1 reads LGHNA; CDR2 reads YSLEER. V shed 3 bases and J 6 bases; nucleotides not matched to a gene: 6. The CDR3 is CASSQRGRSDTQYF. The DNA of the CDR3 is TGCGCCAGCAGCCAGAGGGGGCGCTCTGATACGCAGTATTTT.

The chain carries TRBV30 and TRBJ2-7, with TRBD1 identical over 9 bases. The CDR3 is 14 amino acids. Germline lookup yields CDR1 GTSNPN and CDR2 SVGIG (reference sequence). With V trimmed by 5 bases and J by 0 bases, 5 bases remained unmatched. CDR3 loop: CAWHPGQGSYEQYF. The CDR3 coding sequence is TGTGCCTGGCACCCGGGACAGGGCTCCTACGAGCAGTACTTC. The complete variable domain, with remaining parts taken from reference TRBV30 and TRBJ2-7, reads SQTIHQWPATLVQPVGSPLSLECTVEGTSNPNLYWYRQAAGRGLQLLFYSVGIGQISSEVPQNLSASRPQDRQFILSSKKLLLSDSGFYLCAWHPGQGSYEQYFGPGTRLTVT.

In this sample, this clonotype turned up a few times. This rearrangement joins TRBV20-1 to TRBJ2-1; no firm D call. The CDR3 spans 12 residues. CDR1 is DFQATT, CDR2 SNEGSKA, per germline (reference sequence). The germline V and J ends were trimmed by 2 bases and 9 bases, with 11 bases remaining between them. In DNA, the CDR3 is TGCAGTGCTAGAAGTGTGAGTGGTGAGCAGTTCTTC. Protein sequence: CSARSVSGEQFF.

This clonotype was picked up a small number of times. The V call is TRBV20-1, the J call TRBJ1-1, with 7 positions matching TRBD1. The CDR3 consists of 12 residues. Germline values: CDR1 DFQATT, CDR2 SNEGSKA (reference sequence). V gave up 1 base and J gave up 7 bases; unmatched junction bases: 3. The CDR3 DNA follows: TGCAGTGCTAGAGGCCGGGACAGTGAAGCTTTCTTT. This translates into CSARGRDSEAFF.

This chain joins TRBV6-6 and TRBJ1-5, with D perhaps TRBD1 (5 bases). The CDR3 spans 12 residues. Trimming removed 7 bases from V and 6 bases from J, with 10 bases in between. Per the germline V gene, CDR1 is MNHNY and CDR2 is SVGAGI (reference sequence). The CDR3 loop reads CASNEGSQPQHF. DNA of the CDR3: TGTGCCAGCAACGAGGGGTCTCAGCCCCAGCATTTT.

This clonotype was seen a few times. The chain links TRBV28 to TRBJ1-2; D might be TRBD1 (6 bases). Looked up from germline, CDR1 is MDHEN and CDR2 is SYDVKM. Trimming left V 6 bases short and J 4 bases short, with 18 bases between. CDR3 length equals 15 residues. In DNA form, the CDR3 reads TGTGCCAGCAGCTCCTCGGACAGAATGCTCTATGGCTACACCTTC. It yields the protein CASSSSDRMLYGYTF.

The CDR3 is CASSLVGQFYGYTF. In nucleotides, the CDR3 is TGTGCCAGCAGCTTAGTGGGACAGTTCTATGGCTACACCTTC. The V call is TRBV11-2, the J call TRBJ1-2; TRBD1 agrees at 7 bases. CDR1 SGHAT and CDR2 FQNNGV come from the germline V gene. Trimming took 1 base from V and 4 from J; bases not matched to a gene: 3. This CDR3 is 14 amino acids long.

This clonotype was counted only a few times. The V gene is TRBV7-2, the J gene TRBJ2-4, with 9 positions matching TRBD1. Germline V CDR1 and CDR2: SGHTA, FQGNSA. This CDR3 region has 14 residues. V was pared by 5 bases and J by 7 bases, with 6 bases of the junction left unmatched. The CDR3 region has the DNA TGTGCCAGCAGCCAAGACAGGGGGGGTAACATTCAGTACTTC. It encodes CASSQDRGGNIQYF.

This clonotype was seen only a few times. The chain joins TRBV3-1 to TRBJ2-5, with D possibly called TRBD1 or TRBD2 (6 bases each). CDR1 is LGHDT and CDR2 is YNNKEL in the germline V gene (reference sequence). V lost 0 bases and J 5 bases, leaving 16 bases between the germline ends. The CDR3 contains 16 residues. The CDR3 DNA is TGTGCCAGCAGCCAAGATCTGACCGGGGGCTGGGAGACCCAGTACTTC. Translated, it gives CASSQDLTGGWETQYF.

The rearrangement joins TRBV20-1 to TRBJ1-4, with a possible D match to TRBD1 (5 bases). The V end lost 1 base, the J end lost 7 bases, and 13 bases lay between the germline ends. CDR3 length: 14 amino acids. Germline V gives CDR1 DFQATT, CDR2 SNEGSKA (reference sequence). CDR3 sequence reads: CSARALAGGEKLFF. The CDR3 DNA reads TGCAGTGCTAGAGCCCTGGCGGGGGGTGAAAAACTGTTTTTT.

This clonotype was observed many times. The rearrangement links TRBV20-1 to TRBJ2-4, with D uncertain. V lost 3 bases and J 0 bases, leaving 6 bases between the germline ends. This CDR3 is 13 amino acids long. CDR1 and CDR2 from the germline V gene are DFQATT and SNEGSKA (reference sequence). CDR3 region: CSASDLAKNIQYF. The CDR3 bases are TGCAGTGCTAGTGACCTAGCCAAAAACATTCAGTACTTC.

This clonotype appeared a few times. V gene TRBV6-1 combines with J gene TRBJ2-3; 8 nucleotides align to TRBD1. This CDR3 is built from 15 residues. The germline V gene has CDR1 MNHNS and CDR2 SASEGT. V was pared by 7 bases and J by 2 bases, with 8 bases of the junction left unmatched. The CDR3 DNA reads TGTGCCAGCACGGACAGGGCTTTTTCCACAGATACGCAGTATTTT. This encodes CASTDRAFSTDTQYF.

This clonotype has a count of ten or more. The chain has TRBV3-1 and TRBJ2-5; the match to TRBD2 covers 9 bases. This CDR3 comprises 16 residues. J gave up 2 bases and V 4 bases, and 8 bases lay outside the gene matches. CDR1 is LGHDT and CDR2 is YNNKEL in the germline V gene (reference sequence). The CDR3 spells CASSPGLAGKQETQYF. As DNA, the CDR3 is TGTGCCAGCAGCCCGGGACTAGCCGGCAAGCAAGAGACCCAGTACTTC.